This T cell receptor (beta chain) was identified in a study of Ad26.COV2.S vaccination and SARS-CoV-2 variants. Across the whole study: The authors gave Ad26.COV2.S intramuscularly, either once or twice 56 days apart.

General study findings and limits: Vaccinated individuals (as opposed to placebo recipients) had higher spike-specific TCR breadth.

The CDR3 contains 17 residues. The V gene's germline CDR1 is SGHDT and CDR2 YYEEEE. V was trimmed by 5 bases and J by 1 base, leaving 22 bases between them. Described treatment: 19 received Ad26.COV2.S at low or high dose, single or two shots; about five received placebo; per-sample allocation not given. The study sampled participants on day 63 after the first vaccine or placebo injection. An Ad26 vector expressing Wuhan-strain SARS-CoV-2 spike constituted the vaccine. TCRdb's copy holds only in-frame clones and misses some; the assay was immunoSEQ multiplex PCR. The table records roughly 400,000 clones, 90% of them present only once. On this clone: Antigen specificity is unknown.

The origin of this receptor is a person aged 18-65 years who received the Ad26.COV2.S COVID-19 vaccine or a placebo. The V and J genes are TRBV5-6 and TRBJ2-7; D gene ambiguous. The sequencing here drew on peripheral blood, taken in a trial of Ad26.COV2.S vaccine versus placebo. CDR3 bases: TGTGCCAGCAGGGAAGGTCGAAGGTCGTGGGAATCCTACGAGCAGTACTTC. Amino acids: CASREGRRSWESYEQYF.